This entry concerns a single T cell receptor beta chain. These data belong to a study of blood T cell repertoires in COVID-19. Study-wide background: Italy, Spain and the United States were the sources of the convalescent and acute COVID-19 samples. PBMCs, B-cell-depleted T cells, or T cells were the source of the cDNA or gDNA that made up the material.

Source study methods: Amplification with reference gene primers provided the estimates of nucleated cell counts. Only in-frame clones appear in the TCRdb table, and some are missing; sequencing was by immunoSEQ multiplex PCR. V and J calls and clone size are given by that table; D and trimming were obtained from the DNA. In the table there are 40,000 or so clones, just over 85% of which are singletons. This receptor was obtained from a man in his forties with active COVID-19. The material sequenced was peripheral blood.

This CDR3 reads CASSILAGAAGELFF. CDR3 nucleotides: TGTGCCAGTAGTATTTTAGCGGGAGCAGCCGGGGAGCTGTTTTTT. The chain couples TRBV19 to TRBJ2-2, with 9 bases identical to TRBD2. The germline CDR1 and CDR2 sequences are LNHDA and SQIVND (reference sequence). The CDR3 runs to 15 residues. V shed 3 bases and J 6 bases; nucleotides not matched to a gene: 5. The full variable domain, with the rest looked up from reference TRBV19 and TRBJ2-2, is DGGITQSPKYLFRKEGQNVTLSCEQNLNHDAMYWYRQDPGQGLRLIYYSQIVNDFQKGDIAEGYSVSREKKESFPLTVTSAQKNPTAFYLCASSILAGAAGELFFGEGSRLTVL.